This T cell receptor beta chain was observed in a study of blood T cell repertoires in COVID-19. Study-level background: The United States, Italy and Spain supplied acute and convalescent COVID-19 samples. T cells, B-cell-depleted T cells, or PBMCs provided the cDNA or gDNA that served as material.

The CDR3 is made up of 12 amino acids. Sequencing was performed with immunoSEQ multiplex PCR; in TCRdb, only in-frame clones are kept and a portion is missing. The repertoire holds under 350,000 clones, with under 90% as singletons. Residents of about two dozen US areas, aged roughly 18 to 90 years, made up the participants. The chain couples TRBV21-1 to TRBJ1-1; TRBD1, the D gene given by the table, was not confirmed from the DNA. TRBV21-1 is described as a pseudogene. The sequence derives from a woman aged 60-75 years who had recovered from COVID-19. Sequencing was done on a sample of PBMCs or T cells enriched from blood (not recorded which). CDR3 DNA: TGTGCCAGCATCAACCTCAACAGGAAAGCTTTCTTT. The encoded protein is CASINLNRKAFF.